This TCR beta chain was observed in a study of blood T cell repertoires in COVID-19 (dated by TCRdb to about 2020). Some background on the complete study: Samples from collaborators originated in the United States, Italy and Spain and spanned both the acute and convalescent phases of COVID-19. The prospective study material was composed of cDNA or gDNA derived from T cells, B-cell-depleted T cells, or PBMCs. Subjects who had been exposed to COVID-19, were actively infected with it, or had recovered from it provided the deeply sampled blood TCRbeta repertoires that made up the dataset. The repertoires were released in a freely available public database meant as a resource for research on the immune response to SARS-CoV-2. The samples were drawn from the first 160 participants of the ongoing ImmuneRACE study and from some 1,300 subjects provided by 6 global collaborators. A de-identified subject ID, COVID-19 status, age in years and sex were almost always included in the sample metadata. HLA class I and class II types, where available, came from metadata supplied by the sample provider rather than from assay-based typing. Broader findings and caveats from the paper: How much clinical and demographic metadata was included differed by source and by participant, and the metadata was provided uncurated.

Germline trimming amounts to 6 bases on V and 0 bases on J, with 4 as the count of junction bases outside the gene matches. The CDR3 runs 17 residues from the cysteine to the phenylalanine. Kept here is only the CDR3 DNA, which spans 51 bases and is read in frame from base 1. CDR1 and CDR2 were assigned from the germline V gene as SNHLY and FYNNEI. The collaborating institutions used their own protocols to collect whole blood in K2EDTA tubes. For TCRbeta analysis, collaborator samples were shipped as frozen whole blood, as isolated PBMCs, or as DNA extracted from either sample type. TCRbeta CDR3 regions were amplified from genomic DNA using the immunoSEQ Assay, a bias-controlled multiplex PCR. The source study handled its data this way. Nucleated cell counts per sample were estimated from amplification of reference gene primers within the assay. To quantify the absolute abundance of each unique TCRbeta CDR3 rearrangement, sequence reads were collapsed and filtered. For each sample, productive Simpson clonality was calculated by taking the square root of Simpson's diversity index across productive rearrangements. TCRdb holds this immuneACCESS table with in-frame rearrangements only. Some clones are missing; in checked studies, unresolved V genes explain under half, and the rest has no known cause. The V and J calls and clone size were taken over from that table, and D and trimming were inferred from the DNA. Within this sample are 40,000 to 50,000 clones, with around 89% of them counted one time only. The leading ten clones occupy more than 4.5% of the sample.

Comment on this clone: No cognate antigen has been identified for it. No clone much larger than this one lies a single base away; base qualities are absent.

This clonotype was sampled from a human donor in a cohort sampled during active COVID-19. This receptor chain uses TRBV2 and TRBJ2-1; 14 of the junction bases match TRBD2. The sample was peripheral blood. This receptor has the CDR3 CASRKGTSGSSYNEQFF. The DNA sequence reads TGTGCCAGCAGGAAAGGGACTAGCGGGAGCTCCTACAATGAGCAGTTCTTC.